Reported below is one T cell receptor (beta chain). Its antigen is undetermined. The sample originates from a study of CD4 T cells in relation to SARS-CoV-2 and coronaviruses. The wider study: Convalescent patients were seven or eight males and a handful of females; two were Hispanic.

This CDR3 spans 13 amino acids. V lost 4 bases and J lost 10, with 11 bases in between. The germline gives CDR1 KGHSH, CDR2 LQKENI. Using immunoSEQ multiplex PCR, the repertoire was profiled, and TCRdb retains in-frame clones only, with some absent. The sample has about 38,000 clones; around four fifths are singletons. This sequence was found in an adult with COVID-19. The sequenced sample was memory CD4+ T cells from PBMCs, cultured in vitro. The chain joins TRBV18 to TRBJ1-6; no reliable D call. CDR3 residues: CASSRPEGSPLHF. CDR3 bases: TGTGCCAGCTCACGCCCAGAAGGATCACCCCTCCACTTT.